This T cell receptor beta chain stems from a study of T cell changes during pregnancy in multiple sclerosis. The V gene end was trimmed by 0 bases and the J gene end by 7 bases; junction bases not matched to a gene: 4. The CDR3 runs to 14 residues. Germline V gene lookup returns CDR1 SGHDT and CDR2 YYEEEE. Method: immunoSEQ multiplex PCR; TCRdb's copy keeps in-frame clones and lacks some. Of over 85,000 clones listed, 90% to 95% are singletons. The sample was peripheral blood, taken after pregnancy. The rearrangement links TRBV5-6 to TRBJ2-4; the match to TRBD1 covers 7 bases. The source is a female donor in good health, enrolled as a control in a pregnancy study. The CDR3 sequence: CASSLGQGINIQYF. As DNA, the CDR3 is TGTGCCAGCAGCTTGGGACAGGGTATCAACATTCAGTACTTC. The whole variable domain, remainder taken from reference TRBV5-6 and TRBJ2-4, is DAGVTQSPTHLIKTRGQQVTLRCSPKSGHDTVSWYQQALGQGPQFIFQYYEEEERQRGNFPDRFSGHQFPNYSSELNVNALLLGDSALYLCASSLGQGINIQYFGAGTRLSVL.